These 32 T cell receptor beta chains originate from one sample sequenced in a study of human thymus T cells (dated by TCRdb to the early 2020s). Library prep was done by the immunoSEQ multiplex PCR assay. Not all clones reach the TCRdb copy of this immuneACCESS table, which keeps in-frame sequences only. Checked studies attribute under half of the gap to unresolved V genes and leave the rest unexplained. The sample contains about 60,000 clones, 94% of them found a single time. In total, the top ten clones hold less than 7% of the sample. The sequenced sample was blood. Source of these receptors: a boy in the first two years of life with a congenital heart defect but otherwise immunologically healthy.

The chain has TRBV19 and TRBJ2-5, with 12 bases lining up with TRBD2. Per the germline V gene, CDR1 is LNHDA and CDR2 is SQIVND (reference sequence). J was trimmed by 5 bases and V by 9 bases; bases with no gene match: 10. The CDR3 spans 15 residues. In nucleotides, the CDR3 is TGTGCCAGCTCGGAACTAGCGGGAGGACGGGAGACCCAGTACTTC. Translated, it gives CASSELAGGRETQYF.

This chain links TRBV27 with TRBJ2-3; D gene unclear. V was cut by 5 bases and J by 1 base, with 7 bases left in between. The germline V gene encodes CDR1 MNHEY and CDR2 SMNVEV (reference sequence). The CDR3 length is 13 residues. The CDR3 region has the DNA TGTGCCAGCAGTAGGGTGGGCACAGATACGCAGTATTTT. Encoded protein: CASSRVGTDTQYF.

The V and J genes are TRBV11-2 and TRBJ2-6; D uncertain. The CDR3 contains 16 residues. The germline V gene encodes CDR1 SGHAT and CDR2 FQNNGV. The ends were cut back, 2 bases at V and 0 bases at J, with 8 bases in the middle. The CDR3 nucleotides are TGTGCCAGCAGCTTAAAGGGCACCTCTGGGGCCAACGTCCTGACTTTC. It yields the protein CASSLKGTSGANVLTF.

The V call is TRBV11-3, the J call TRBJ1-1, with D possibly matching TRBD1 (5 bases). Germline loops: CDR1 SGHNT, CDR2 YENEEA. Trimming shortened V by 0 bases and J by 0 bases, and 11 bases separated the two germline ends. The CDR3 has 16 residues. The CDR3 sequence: CASSLDHGGVNTEAFF. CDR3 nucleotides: TGTGCCAGCAGCTTAGACCACGGGGGGGTGAACACTGAAGCTTTCTTT.

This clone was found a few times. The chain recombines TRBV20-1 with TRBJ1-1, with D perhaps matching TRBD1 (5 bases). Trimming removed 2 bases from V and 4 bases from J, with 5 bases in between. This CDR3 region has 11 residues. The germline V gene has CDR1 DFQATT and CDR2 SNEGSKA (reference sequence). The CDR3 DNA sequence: TGCAGTGCTAGACAGGGCACTGAAGCTTTCTTT. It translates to CSARQGTEAFF.

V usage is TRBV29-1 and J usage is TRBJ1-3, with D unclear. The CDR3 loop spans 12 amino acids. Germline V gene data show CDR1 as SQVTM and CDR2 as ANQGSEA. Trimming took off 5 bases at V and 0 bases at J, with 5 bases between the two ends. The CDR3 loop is CSVRNSGNTIYF. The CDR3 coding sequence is TGCAGCGTTCGTAACTCTGGAAACACCATATATTTT.

The chain's CDR3 is CASSYGGRPLREQYF. The CDR3 bases are TGTGCCAGCAGTTACGGCGGGAGGCCGCTGAGGGAGCAGTACTTC. The chain recombines TRBV6-6 with TRBJ2-7, with 8 bases identical to TRBD2. The CDR3 is 15 amino acids. Trimming removed 2 bases from V and 7 bases from J; junction bases left unmatched: 10. Germline V gene lookup returns CDR1 MNHNY and CDR2 SVGAGI (reference sequence).

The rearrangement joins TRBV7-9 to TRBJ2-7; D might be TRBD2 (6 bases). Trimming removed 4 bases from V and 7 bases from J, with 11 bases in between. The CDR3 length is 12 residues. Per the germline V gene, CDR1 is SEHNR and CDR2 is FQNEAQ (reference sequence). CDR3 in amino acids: CASSSLAQEQYF. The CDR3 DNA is TGTGCCAGCAGCTCGCTAGCGCAAGAGCAGTACTTC.

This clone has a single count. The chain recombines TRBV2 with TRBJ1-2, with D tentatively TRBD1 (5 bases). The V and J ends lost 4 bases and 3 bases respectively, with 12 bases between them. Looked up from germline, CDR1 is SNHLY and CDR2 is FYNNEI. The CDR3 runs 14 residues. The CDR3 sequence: CASSGLGRDYGYTF. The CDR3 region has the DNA TGTGCCAGCAGTGGTCTGGGACGGGACTATGGCTACACCTTC.

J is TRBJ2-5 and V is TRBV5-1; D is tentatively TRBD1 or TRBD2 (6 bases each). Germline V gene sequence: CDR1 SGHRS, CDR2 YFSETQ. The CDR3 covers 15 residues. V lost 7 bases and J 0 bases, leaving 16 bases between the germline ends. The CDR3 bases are TGCGCCAGCGGGGAACTCGGGGGCCACCAAGAGACCCAGTACTTC. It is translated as CASGELGGHQETQYF.

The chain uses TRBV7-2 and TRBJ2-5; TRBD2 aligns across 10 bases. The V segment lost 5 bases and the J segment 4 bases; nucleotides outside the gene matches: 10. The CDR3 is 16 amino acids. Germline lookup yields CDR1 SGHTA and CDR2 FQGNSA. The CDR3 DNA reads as TGTGCCAGCAGCGCCCGGATGGTAGCGGGAGGAGAGACCCAGTACTTC. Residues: CASSARMVAGGETQYF.

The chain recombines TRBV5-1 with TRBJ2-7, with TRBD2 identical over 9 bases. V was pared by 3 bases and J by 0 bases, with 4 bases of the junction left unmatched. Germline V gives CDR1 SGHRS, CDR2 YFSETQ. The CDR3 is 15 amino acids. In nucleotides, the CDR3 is TGCGCCAGCAGCTATCAGCGGGAGGACTCCTACGAGCAGTACTTC. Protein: CASSYQREDSYEQYF. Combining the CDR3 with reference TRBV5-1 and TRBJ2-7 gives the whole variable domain KAGVTQTPRYLIKTRGQQVTLSCSPISGHRSVSWYQQTPGQGLQFLFEYFSETQRNKGNFPGRFSGRQFSNSRSEMNVSTLELGDSALYLCASSYQREDSYEQYFGPGTRLTVT.

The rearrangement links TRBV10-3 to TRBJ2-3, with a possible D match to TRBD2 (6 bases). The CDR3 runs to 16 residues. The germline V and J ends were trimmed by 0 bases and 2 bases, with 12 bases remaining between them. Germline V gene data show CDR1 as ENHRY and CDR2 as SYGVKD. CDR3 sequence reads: CAISESGLALTDTQYF. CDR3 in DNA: TGTGCCATCAGTGAGTCGGGACTGGCCCTCACAGATACGCAGTATTTT.

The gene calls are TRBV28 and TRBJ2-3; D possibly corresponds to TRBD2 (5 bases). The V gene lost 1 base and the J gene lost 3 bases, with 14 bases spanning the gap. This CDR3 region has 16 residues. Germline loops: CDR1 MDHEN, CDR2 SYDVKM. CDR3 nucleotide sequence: TGTGCCAGCAGTTTATTGGGGAGAGGCGTAACAGATACGCAGTATTTT. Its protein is CASSLLGRGVTDTQYF.

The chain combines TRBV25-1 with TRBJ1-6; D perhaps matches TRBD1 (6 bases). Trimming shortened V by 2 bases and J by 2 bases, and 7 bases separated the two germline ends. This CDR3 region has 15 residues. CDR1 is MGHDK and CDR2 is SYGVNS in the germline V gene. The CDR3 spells CASSEQGTYNSPLHF. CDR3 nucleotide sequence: TGTGCCAGCAGTGAACAGGGGACCTATAATTCACCCCTCCACTTT.

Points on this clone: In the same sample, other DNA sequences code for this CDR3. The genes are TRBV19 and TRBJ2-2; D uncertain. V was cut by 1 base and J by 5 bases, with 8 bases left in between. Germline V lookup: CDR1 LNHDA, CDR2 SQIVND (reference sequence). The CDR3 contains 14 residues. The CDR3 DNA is TGTGCCAGTAGTATAGGTTCCGGGACCGGGGAGCTGTTTTTT. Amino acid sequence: CASSIGSGTGELFF.

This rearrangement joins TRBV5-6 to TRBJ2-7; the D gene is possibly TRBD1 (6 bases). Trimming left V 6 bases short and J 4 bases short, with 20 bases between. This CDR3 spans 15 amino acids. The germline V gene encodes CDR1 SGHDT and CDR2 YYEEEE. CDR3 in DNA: TGTGCCAGCACCCCTGGGCTTGGGGGCACGTACGAGCAGTACTTC. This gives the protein CASTPGLGGTYEQYF.

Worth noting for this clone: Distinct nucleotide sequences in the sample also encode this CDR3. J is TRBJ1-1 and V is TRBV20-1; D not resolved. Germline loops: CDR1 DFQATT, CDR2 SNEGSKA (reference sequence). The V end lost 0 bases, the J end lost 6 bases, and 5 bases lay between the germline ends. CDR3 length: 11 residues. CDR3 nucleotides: TGCAGTGCTAGAGAGGGAGCTGAAGCTTTCTTT. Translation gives CSAREGAEAFF.

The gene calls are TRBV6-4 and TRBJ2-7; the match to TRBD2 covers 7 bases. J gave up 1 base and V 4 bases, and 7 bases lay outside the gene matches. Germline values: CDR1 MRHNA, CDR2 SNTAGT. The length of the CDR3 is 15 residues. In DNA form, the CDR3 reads TGTGCCAGCAGTGGGGGCGGGAGTGGTTCCTACGAGCAGTACTTC. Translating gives CASSGGGSGSYEQYF.

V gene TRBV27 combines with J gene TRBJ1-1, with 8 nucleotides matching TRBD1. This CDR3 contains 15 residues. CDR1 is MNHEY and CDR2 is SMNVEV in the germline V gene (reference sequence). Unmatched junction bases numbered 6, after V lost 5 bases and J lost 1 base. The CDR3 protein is CASSIRGLGNTEAFF. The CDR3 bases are TGTGCCAGCAGTATCAGGGGGCTGGGGAACACTGAAGCTTTCTTT.

The CDR3 region is CASSLTGQTYEQYF. In DNA form, the CDR3 reads TGCGCCAGCAGCTTGACGGGACAGACCTACGAGCAGTACTTC. The chain employs TRBV5-1 and TRBJ2-7; 7 nucleotides match TRBD1. The CDR3 spans 14 residues. Trimming took 1 base from V and 2 from J; bases not matched to a gene: 3. Per germline, CDR1 SGHRS and CDR2 YFSETQ.

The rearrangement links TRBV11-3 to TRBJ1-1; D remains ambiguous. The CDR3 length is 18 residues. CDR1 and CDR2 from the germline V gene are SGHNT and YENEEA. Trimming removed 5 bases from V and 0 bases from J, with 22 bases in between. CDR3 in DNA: TGTGCCAGCAGCCCCACGATCCTCGCGGACCCACTGAACACTGAAGCTTTCTTT. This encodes CASSPTILADPLNTEAFF.

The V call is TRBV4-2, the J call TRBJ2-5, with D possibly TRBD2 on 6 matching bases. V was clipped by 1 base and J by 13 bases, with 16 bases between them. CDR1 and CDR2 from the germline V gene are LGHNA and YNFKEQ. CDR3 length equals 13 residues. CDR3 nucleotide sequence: TGTGCCAGCAGCCAAGTACCTCCGGGACTCTTGTACTTC. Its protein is CASSQVPPGLLYF.

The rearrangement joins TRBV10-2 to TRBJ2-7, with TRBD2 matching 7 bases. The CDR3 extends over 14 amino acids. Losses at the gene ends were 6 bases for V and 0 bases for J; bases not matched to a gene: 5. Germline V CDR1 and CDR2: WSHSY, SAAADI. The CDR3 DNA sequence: TGCGCCAGCAGACCCGGGGGGAGCTCCTACGAGCAGTACTTC. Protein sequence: CASRPGGSSYEQYF.

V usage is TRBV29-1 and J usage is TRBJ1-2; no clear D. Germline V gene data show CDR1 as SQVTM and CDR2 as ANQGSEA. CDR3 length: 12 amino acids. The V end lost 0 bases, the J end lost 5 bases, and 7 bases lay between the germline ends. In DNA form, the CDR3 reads TGCAGCGTTGAAGAACGAGGGTATGGCTACACCTTC. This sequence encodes CSVEERGYGYTF.

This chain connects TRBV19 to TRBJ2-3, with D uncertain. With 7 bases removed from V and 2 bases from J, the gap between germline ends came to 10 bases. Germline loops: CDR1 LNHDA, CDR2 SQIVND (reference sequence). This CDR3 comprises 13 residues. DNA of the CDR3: TGTGCCAGTAAACGCCGGGCCACAGATACGCAGTATTTT. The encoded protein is CASKRRATDTQYF.

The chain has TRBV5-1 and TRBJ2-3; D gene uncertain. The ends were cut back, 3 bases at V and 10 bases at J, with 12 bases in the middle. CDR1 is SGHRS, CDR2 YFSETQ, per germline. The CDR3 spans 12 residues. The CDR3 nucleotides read TGCGCCAGCAGCTCCGATAGCCCGGCGCAGTATTTT. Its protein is CASSSDSPAQYF.

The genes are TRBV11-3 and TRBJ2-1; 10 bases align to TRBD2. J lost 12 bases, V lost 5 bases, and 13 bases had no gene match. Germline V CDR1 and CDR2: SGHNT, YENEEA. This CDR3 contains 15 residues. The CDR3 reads CASSPRQGPSGGQFF. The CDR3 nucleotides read TGTGCCAGCAGCCCCCGACAGGGTCCTAGCGGGGGGCAGTTCTTC.

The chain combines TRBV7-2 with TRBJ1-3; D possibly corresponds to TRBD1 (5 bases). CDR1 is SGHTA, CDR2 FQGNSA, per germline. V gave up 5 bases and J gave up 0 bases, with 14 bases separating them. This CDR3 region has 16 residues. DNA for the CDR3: TGTGCCAGCAGCCAGACGGGGGTGAGCTCTGGAAACACCATATATTTT. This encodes CASSQTGVSSGNTIYF. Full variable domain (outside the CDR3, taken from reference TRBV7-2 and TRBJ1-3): GAGVSQSPSNKVTEKGKDVELRCDPISGHTALYWYRQSLGQGLEFLIYFQGNSAPDKSGLPSDRFSAERTGGSVSTLTIQRTQQEDSAVYLCASSQTGVSSGNTIYFGEGSWLTVV.

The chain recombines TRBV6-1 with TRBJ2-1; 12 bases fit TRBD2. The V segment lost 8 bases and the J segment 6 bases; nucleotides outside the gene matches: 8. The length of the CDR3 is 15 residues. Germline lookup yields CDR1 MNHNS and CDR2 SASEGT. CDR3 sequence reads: CASETLAGGRNEQFF. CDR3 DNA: TGTGCCAGCGAAACTCTAGCGGGAGGGCGCAATGAGCAGTTCTTC.

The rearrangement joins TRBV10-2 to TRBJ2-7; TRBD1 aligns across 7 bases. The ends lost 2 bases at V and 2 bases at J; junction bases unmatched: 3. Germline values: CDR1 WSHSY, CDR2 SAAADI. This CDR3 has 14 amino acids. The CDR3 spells CASSERQGPYEQYF. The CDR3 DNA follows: TGCGCCAGCAGTGAGCGACAGGGTCCCTACGAGCAGTACTTC.

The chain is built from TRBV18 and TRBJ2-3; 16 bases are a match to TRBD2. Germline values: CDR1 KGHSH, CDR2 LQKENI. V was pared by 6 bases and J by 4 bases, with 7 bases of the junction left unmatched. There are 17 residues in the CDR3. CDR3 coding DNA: TGTGCCAGCTCCCCCGGGACTAGCGGGGGGGCCGCAGATACGCAGTATTTT. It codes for CASSPGTSGGAADTQYF.